This TCR beta chain was documented in a study of cytomegalovirus exposure and HLA in healthy donors. Overall study results and limits: Researchers counted around 150 TCR beta chains as cytomegalovirus-associated. Immune exposure data for these donors was limited to CMV serostatus.

Concerning this clone: Its antigen is currently unknown.

Use of 60 Vbeta and 13 Jbeta primers characterized the PCR. Sequenced by immunoSEQ multiplex PCR; TCRdb stores in-frame clones only, minus some. This table holds 150,000 or so clones, about 85% found once. CDR1 and CDR2 from the germline V gene are MNHEY and SVGAGI. This CDR3 has 16 amino acids. The ends were cut back, 2 bases at V and 4 bases at J, with 17 bases in the middle. The TCR comes from a man between 18 and 29 years old in good health and CMV-seropositive. The chain uses TRBV6-5 and TRBJ1-1; no firm D call. The sequencing sample was made of PBMCs. CDR3 region: CASSYRRGASPTEAFF. The CDR3 coding sequence is TGTGCCAGCAGTTACCGTCGGGGAGCTAGTCCCACTGAAGCTTTCTTT.